These 14 T cell receptor beta chains came from one sample sequenced in a study of response to subunit inactivated influenza vaccine. TCRdb reanalysed the RT-PCR reads using MiXCR and keeps one entry per CDR3 protein. This sample carries over 400,000 distinct CDR3 sequences, about 10% of them seen once, and the ten largest clones take about 12%. The sample in question was PBMCs from blood, obtained roughly 46 days after vaccination. The source is a man over 45 who received an inactivated influenza vaccine.

The chain combines TRBV12-3 or TRBV12-4 with TRBJ2-1, with D tentatively TRBD1 (6 bases). The CDR3 consists of 14 residues. Trimming shortened V by 3 bases and J by 2 bases, and 8 bases separated the two germline ends. The CDR3: CASSFQGTYNEQFF. Written as DNA, the CDR3 is TGTGCCAGCAGTTTCCAGGGGACCTACAATGAGCAGTTCTTC.

This clonotype was detected only a few times. This chain connects TRBV24-1 to TRBJ2-5; either TRBD1 or TRBD2 may supply D (5 bases each). CDR1 is KGHDR and CDR2 is SFDVKD in the germline V gene. Trimming shortened V by 2 bases and J by 5 bases, and 14 bases separated the two germline ends. The CDR3 is 15 amino acids. Here the CDR3 DNA reads TGTGCCACCAGTGATTCCCGGGACCGGCTGGAGACCCAGTACTTC. Residues: CATSDSRDRLETQYF.

V is TRBV4-2 and J is TRBJ2-1, with a possible D match to TRBD2 (5 bases). The V gene's germline CDR1 is LGHNA and CDR2 YNFKEQ. Trimming took off 1 base at V and 8 bases at J, with 6 bases between the two ends. The CDR3 sequence is 12 residues long. The CDR3 coding sequence is TGTGCCAGCAGCCAAGGGCGGGATGAGCAGTTCTTC. Its protein is CASSQGRDEQFF.

This clonotype showed up many times. The chain joins TRBV6-5 to TRBJ2-3, with no clear D. Germline V lookup: CDR1 MNHEY, CDR2 SVGAGI. Trimming pared 2 bases from V and 6 bases from J, leaving 9 bases between. The CDR3 loop spans 13 amino acids. For the CDR3, the DNA is TGTGCCAGCAGTTACACGCCCCGGGATACGCAGTATTTT. It translates to CASSYTPRDTQYF.

This clonotype was detected only a few times. The genes are TRBV20-1 and TRBJ2-7, with 8 bases lining up with TRBD2. There are 14 residues in the CDR3. The germline CDR1 and CDR2 sequences are DFQATT and SNEGSKA (reference sequence). The V and J ends lost 5 bases and 5 bases, in that order; junction bases with no gene match: 11. CDR3 sequence reads: CSAAQGWREDEQYF. DNA of the CDR3: TGCAGTGCTGCGCAGGGGTGGCGGGAGGACGAGCAGTACTTC.

The V call is TRBV5-4, the J call TRBJ2-1, with TRBD2 matching over 12 bases. This CDR3 is built from 17 residues. Germline loops: CDR1 SGHNT, CDR2 YYREEE (reference sequence). V was pared by 1 base and J by 4 bases, with 6 bases of the junction left unmatched. CDR3 loop: CASSLRLAGGPYNEQFF. CDR3 sequence (DNA): TGTGCCAGCAGCTTGCGTCTAGCGGGAGGGCCGTACAATGAGCAGTTCTTC.

This clonotype was counted only a few times. The chain couples TRBV6-5 to TRBJ1-2; a weak D match, TRBD1 (5 bases). Deletions cut 6 bases from V and 3 bases from J, with 8 bases between. Germline V gene sequence: CDR1 MNHEY, CDR2 SVGAGI. The CDR3 has 12 residues. CDR3 loop: CASRGRDYGYTF. The CDR3 bases are TGTGCCAGCAGGGGACGGGACTATGGCTACACCTTC.

This clonotype was seen a few times. This chain uses TRBV5-1 with TRBJ2-7, with TRBD2 matching over 7 bases. The CDR3 runs 13 residues. CDR1 and CDR2 (germline): SGHRS, YFSETQ. The V segment lost 2 bases and the J segment 7 bases; nucleotides outside the gene matches: 6. The CDR3 spells CASSFSREGEQYF. For the CDR3, the DNA is TGCGCCAGCAGCTTTTCAAGGGAGGGGGAGCAGTACTTC.

The chain links TRBV18 to TRBJ2-7, with 7 bases matching TRBD2. The CDR3 spans 15 residues. Trimming took 3 bases from V and 2 from J; bases not matched to a gene: 7. CDR1 KGHSH and CDR2 LQKENI come from the germline V gene. CDR3 sequence reads: CASSPSPSGTYEQYF. CDR3 DNA: TGTGCCAGCTCACCTAGCCCTAGCGGAACCTACGAGCAGTACTTC.

This clonotype was seen a few times. The V gene is TRBV6-5, the J gene TRBJ2-7, with 9 bases identical to TRBD2. J gave up 2 bases and V 0 bases, and 2 bases lay outside the gene matches. The CDR3 loop spans 15 amino acids. Germline V gene data show CDR1 as MNHEY and CDR2 as SVGAGI. CDR3 coding DNA: TGTGCCAGCAGTTACTCGGCTAGCGGGACCTACGAGCAGTACTTC. Encoded protein: CASSYSASGTYEQYF.

This clonotype was recorded at least ten times. V is TRBV20-1 and J is TRBJ2-7; tentative D call: TRBD1 (6 bases). Trimming shortened V by 6 bases and J by 4 bases, and 10 bases separated the two germline ends. Germline CDR1 is DFQATT and CDR2 is SNEGSKA (reference sequence). The CDR3 has 11 residues. Here the CDR3 DNA reads TGCAGTGCAAAACAGGGTTACGAGCAGTACTTC. It is translated as CSAKQGYEQYF.

This clonotype was detected a few times. The rearrangement links TRBV12-3 or TRBV12-4 to TRBJ2-3, with 7 bases that match TRBD1. This CDR3 spans 16 amino acids. Unmatched junction bases numbered 15, after V lost 4 bases and J lost 8 bases. CDR3 DNA sequence: TGTGCCAGCAGTTCGCCCTTAACGGGACAGCCTTCTACGCAGTATTTT. This sequence encodes CASSSPLTGQPSTQYF.

This clonotype was observed at least ten times. V and J are TRBV29-1 and TRBJ2-5; either TRBD1 or TRBD2 may supply D (6 bases each). The CDR3 runs 14 residues. The V and J ends lost 3 bases and 5 bases respectively, with 16 bases between them. CDR1 is SQVTM and CDR2 is ANQGSEA in the germline V gene. The CDR3 bases are TGCAGCGTTGACGAAGGGGGGACGGAGGAGACCCAGTACTTC. Protein sequence: CSVDEGGTEETQYF.

The table lists this clonotype with a few counts. The chain combines TRBV20-1 with TRBJ1-2; maybe TRBD1 (5 bases). The V and J ends lost 5 bases and 5 bases respectively, with 24 bases between them. CDR1 and CDR2 (germline): DFQATT, SNEGSKA (reference sequence). The CDR3 is 16 residues long. CDR3 amino acids: CSASQPGRRTSYGYTF. For the CDR3, the DNA is TGCAGTGCTTCCCAACCGGGACGCCGGACAAGTTATGGCTACACCTTC.